These 31 T cell receptor beta chains were sequenced from one sample in a study of blood T cell repertoires in COVID-19. Profiling relied on immunoSEQ multiplex PCR, and the TCRdb table lists in-frame clones only, not all of them. The sample gives around 470,000 clones, nearly 90% of which show up once; approximately 0.9% is in the top ten. Sequenced input: peripheral blood. Receptors originate from a man aged 18 to 29 with COVID-19, enrolled during active disease.

The chain carries TRBV9 and TRBJ1-2; no firm D call. Germline V gene data show CDR1 as SGDLS and CDR2 as YYNGEE. The length of the CDR3 is 14 residues. V shed 3 bases and J shed 8 bases, with 17 bases lying between them. DNA for the CDR3: TGTGCCAGCAGCGCCAGACATAACCCGGGGGGCTACACCTTC. Translating gives CASSARHNPGGYTF. Supplemented by reference TRBV9 and TRBJ1-2, the full variable domain reads DSGVTQTPKHLITATGQRVTLRCSPRSGDLSVYWYQQSLDQGLQFLIQYYNGEERAKGNILERFSAQQFPDLHSELNLSSLELGDSALYFCASSARHNPGGYTFGSGTRLTVV.

The V gene is TRBV9, the J gene TRBJ2-2, with a possible D match to TRBD2 (5 bases). Germline-derived CDR1 and CDR2 are SGDLS and YYNGEE. V was clipped by 2 bases and J by 4 bases, with 12 bases between them. CDR3 length equals 15 residues. The CDR3 here is CASSVLAPATGELFF. CDR3 sequence (DNA): TGTGCCAGCAGCGTTCTAGCCCCCGCCACCGGGGAGCTGTTTTTT.

The chain uses TRBV18 and TRBJ2-1, with TRBD2 matching over 11 bases. The junction had 19 bases not matched to a gene; V was cut back by 6 bases and J by 9 bases. The CDR3 contains 18 residues. Germline assignment: CDR1 KGHSH and CDR2 LQKENI. The CDR3 protein is CASSPDRLAGRLGGEQFF. CDR3 DNA: TGTGCCAGCTCCCCCGATCGACTAGCGGGACGCCTGGGGGGTGAGCAGTTCTTC.

The chain employs TRBV5-1 and TRBJ2-3; a possible D gene is TRBD1 (6 bases). V was clipped by 3 bases and J by 3 bases, with 20 bases between them. This CDR3 contains 17 residues. Germline assignment: CDR1 SGHRS and CDR2 YFSETQ. CDR3 amino acids: CASSYRMVDSPTDTQYF. The CDR3 DNA reads TGCGCCAGCAGCTACCGTATGGTGGACAGCCCTACAGATACGCAGTATTTT.

The V and J genes are TRBV19 and TRBJ1-6; 8 bases match TRBD1. Germline trimming cut 5 bases from V and 8 bases from J; bases unmatched to any gene: 8. The CDR3 loop spans 15 amino acids. Germline CDR1 is LNHDA and CDR2 is SQIVND (reference sequence). CDR3 bases: TGTGCCAGTAGTGACCTTGGACAGGGTGATTCACCCCTCCACTTT. Amino acids: CASSDLGQGDSPLHF.

The V call is TRBV5-1, the J call TRBJ2-5, with a weak D call TRBD1 (5 bases). Germline V gene data show CDR1 as SGHRS and CDR2 as YFSETQ. The CDR3 has 14 residues. V shed 3 bases and J shed 3 bases, with 12 bases lying between them. CDR3 loop: CASSSQGGEETQYF. CDR3 bases: TGCGCCAGCAGCTCGCAGGGTGGGGAAGAGACCCAGTACTTC.

V usage is TRBV2 and J usage is TRBJ1-1; 7 bases agree with TRBD1. This CDR3 contains 14 residues. With 5 bases clipped from V and 0 bases from J, the junction kept 3 bases outside the gene matches. Per germline, CDR1 SNHLY and CDR2 FYNNEI. The CDR3, as DNA: TGTGCCAGCAGTCAGGGGGTTATGAACACTGAAGCTTTCTTT. Its translation is CASSQGVMNTEAFF.

The chain couples TRBV27 to TRBJ2-1; 7 nucleotides align to TRBD1. This CDR3 spans 15 amino acids. V shed 6 bases and J 3 bases; nucleotides not matched to a gene: 8. Looked up from germline, CDR1 is MNHEY and CDR2 is SMNVEV (reference sequence). The CDR3 coding sequence is TGTGCCAGCAGGGGGTCGGACAGGATCTACAATGAGCAGTTCTTC. Protein sequence: CASRGSDRIYNEQFF.

This clone was picked up a small number of times. V and J are TRBV7-8 and TRBJ1-1; TRBD1 agrees at 9 bases. Trimming cost V 6 bases and J 4 bases; bases outside gene matches: 3. In germline, CDR1 is SGHVS, CDR2 FQNEAQ. The CDR3 is made up of 13 amino acids. The CDR3: CASSVDRGTEAFF. The DNA of the CDR3 is TGTGCCAGCAGTGTGGACAGGGGCACTGAAGCTTTCTTT.

The J gene is TRBJ2-7, the V gene TRBV30; D perhaps matches TRBD2 (5 bases). The CDR3 consists of 13 residues. Per the germline V gene, CDR1 is GTSNPN and CDR2 is SVGIG (reference sequence). V lost 5 bases and J lost 1, with 12 bases in between. CDR3 bases: TGTGCCTGGGGGTGGAGGCAGTCCTACGAGCAGTACTTC. Its protein product is CAWGWRQSYEQYF.

V is TRBV5-1 and J is TRBJ1-1; tentatively, D is TRBD1 (6 bases). Trimming removed 3 bases at V and 1 base at J, with 13 bases between. This CDR3 region has 15 residues. Germline CDR1 and CDR2: SGHRS and YFSETQ. The CDR3 nucleotides read TGCGCCAGCAGCTACCGAAGGGGGTCGAACACTGAAGCTTTCTTT. Amino acids: CASSYRRGSNTEAFF.

The genes are TRBV7-9 and TRBJ2-6; no clear D gene. Germline-derived CDR1 and CDR2 are SEHNR and FQNEAQ (reference sequence). Trimming took off 1 base at V and 13 bases at J, with 14 bases between the two ends. The length of the CDR3 is 14 residues. The CDR3 spells CASSLVSGPRVLTF. The CDR3 DNA reads TGTGCCAGCAGCTTAGTCTCAGGCCCCAGGGTCCTGACTTTC.

The rearrangement links TRBV2 to TRBJ1-1; tentative D call: TRBD1 (6 bases). The CDR3 is made up of 14 amino acids. With 6 bases removed from V and 4 bases from J, the gap between germline ends came to 15 bases. From germline, CDR1 is SNHLY and CDR2 FYNNEI. The CDR3 here is CASRAGGSLTEAFF. CDR3 sequence (DNA): TGTGCCAGCAGGGCTGGGGGCTCGCTCACTGAAGCTTTCTTT.

This chain connects TRBV6-5 to TRBJ1-6; 7 bases line up with TRBD1. The ends lost 4 bases at V and 6 bases at J; junction bases unmatched: 3. Germline V CDR1 and CDR2: MNHEY, SVGAGI. The CDR3 is 14 amino acids. In DNA form, the CDR3 reads TGTGCCAGCAGTTTTCAGGGGGGTAATTCACCCCTCCACTTT. Amino acids: CASSFQGGNSPLHF.

The rearrangement uses TRBV12-3 or TRBV12-4 and TRBJ1-1, with a weak D call TRBD1 (6 bases). The CDR3 length is 12 residues. Deletions cut 4 bases from V and 10 bases from J, with 13 bases between. CDR3 coding DNA: TGTGCCAGCAGTTCGCATACAGGGCGAGCTTTCTTT. Protein product: CASSSHTGRAFF.

This clone was picked up one time. The V and J genes are TRBV18 and TRBJ2-3, with 9 bases identical to TRBD1. Trimming cost V 4 bases and J 4 bases; bases outside gene matches: 6. Germline V lookup: CDR1 KGHSH, CDR2 LQKENI. CDR3 length: 15 residues. The CDR3 coding sequence is TGTGCCAGCTCACTACAGGGGGCGCACGCAGATACGCAGTATTTT. Protein: CASSLQGAHADTQYF.

As regards this clone: The same CDR3 can be traced to other DNA sequences in this sample. The chain uses TRBV24-1 and TRBJ2-5; 9 nucleotides align to TRBD1. This CDR3 spans 14 amino acids. Trimming at V came to 3 bases and at J to 4 bases, leaving 2 bases not matched to a gene. The germline V gene encodes CDR1 KGHDR and CDR2 SFDVKD. CDR3 loop: CATSDPTGGETQYF. The CDR3 nucleotides are TGTGCCACCAGTGATCCGACAGGGGGAGAGACCCAGTACTTC.

V is TRBV19 and J is TRBJ1-4; a weak D match, TRBD1 (5 bases). This CDR3 is 15 amino acids long. Trimming took 3 bases from V and 5 from J, leaving 13 bases between them. Germline CDR1 LNHDA, CDR2 SQIVND (reference sequence). CDR3 residues: CASSIFGGLNEKLFF. CDR3 coding DNA: TGTGCCAGTAGTATCTTCGGGGGATTAAATGAAAAACTGTTTTTT.

The chain combines TRBV7-3 with TRBJ2-7; 10 positions agree with TRBD2. This CDR3 has 15 residues. J lost 3 bases, V lost 0 bases, and 2 bases had no gene match. From germline, CDR1 is SGHTA and CDR2 FQGTGA. The CDR3 is CASSLTLAGGYEQYF. In nucleotides, the CDR3 is TGTGCCAGCAGCTTAACTTTAGCGGGAGGCTACGAGCAGTACTTC.

The chain joins TRBV5-8 to TRBJ2-3; TRBD2 aligns across 13 bases. Germline CDR1 is SGHTS and CDR2 is YDEGEE. With V trimmed by 3 bases and J by 2 bases, 12 bases remained unmatched. This CDR3 has 19 residues. As DNA, the CDR3 is TGTGCCAGCAGCTCCACCCCCCGACTAGCGGGAGGCCTCACAGATACGCAGTATTTT. Amino acids: CASSSTPRLAGGLTDTQYF. Full variable domain (rest looked up from reference TRBV5-8 and TRBJ2-3): EAGVTQSPTHLIKTRGQQATLRCSPISGHTSVYWYQQALGLGLQFLLWYDEGEERNRGNFPPRFSGRQFPNYSSELNVNALELEDSALYLCASSSTPRLAGGLTDTQYFGPGTRLTVL.

The chain employs TRBV19 and TRBJ2-7; tentative D call: TRBD1 (7 bases). V lost 5 bases, J lost 4 bases, and 12 bases lay in between. Germline V lookup: CDR1 LNHDA, CDR2 SQIVND (reference sequence). The CDR3 spans 13 residues. The CDR3 region is CASSPTGTYEQYF. The CDR3 DNA reads TGTGCCAGTAGTCCGACAGGGACTTACGAGCAGTACTTC.

The V and J genes are TRBV5-1 and TRBJ2-5; possible D gene TRBD2, 5 bases. V dropped 0 bases and J dropped 5 bases, with 11 bases sitting between them. From germline, CDR1 is SGHRS and CDR2 YFSETQ. The CDR3 spans 14 residues. The CDR3 protein is CASSLARRGETQYF. DNA for the CDR3: TGCGCCAGCAGCTTGGCCCGTCGCGGGGAGACCCAGTACTTC.

This chain uses TRBV11-2 with TRBJ2-7; D remains unclear. There are 11 residues in the CDR3. Trimming cost V 5 bases and J 5 bases, with 7 bases left between them. Germline V gene sequence: CDR1 SGHAT, CDR2 FQNNGV. CDR3 residues: CASSPYHEQYF. Here the CDR3 DNA reads TGTGCCAGCAGCCCCTATCACGAGCAGTACTTC.

A remark on this clone: Other DNA sequences within the sample encode an identical CDR3. The rearrangement links TRBV7-9 to TRBJ2-5, with D possibly matching TRBD2 (6 bases). CDR3 length: 13 amino acids. CDR1 SEHNR and CDR2 FQNEAQ come from the germline V gene (reference sequence). Trimming stripped 1 base from V and 4 bases from J, with 7 bases between. CDR3 sequence: CASSLVGGETQYF. DNA of the CDR3: TGTGCCAGCAGCTTAGTGGGAGGAGAGACCCAGTACTTC.

This chain uses TRBV19 with TRBJ2-2; TRBD1 is a possible D gene (6 bases). This CDR3 is built from 12 residues. Per germline, CDR1 LNHDA and CDR2 SQIVND (reference sequence). V was pared by 3 bases and J by 8 bases, with 7 bases between. The CDR3 bases are TGTGCCAGTAGTATCGGACAGGGGGAGCTGTTTTTT. This sequence encodes CASSIGQGELFF.

The table lists this clone with a count of one. This sequence joins TRBV11-3 and TRBJ2-3; TRBD2 might be the D (6 bases). The germline V and J ends were trimmed by 7 bases and 4 bases, with 21 bases remaining between them. Germline V gives CDR1 SGHNT, CDR2 YENEEA. This CDR3 has 16 amino acids. The CDR3 DNA is TGTGCCAGCAAAATAAATACCTTTGGGGGGTCAGATACGCAGTATTTT. It encodes CASKINTFGGSDTQYF.

The chain carries TRBV5-4 and TRBJ2-1; 10 bases line up with TRBD2. After removal of 3 bases from V and 4 bases from J, the junction contained 16 bases not matched to a gene. Germline-derived CDR1 and CDR2 are SGHNT and YYREEE (reference sequence). CDR3 length: 19 residues. Written as DNA, the CDR3 is TGTGCCAGCAGCTCTCTAGAGAGATGGGGGACTAGCGATTACAATGAGCAGTTCTTC. Its protein is CASSSLERWGTSDYNEQFF. Based on the CDR3 plus reference TRBV5-4 and TRBJ2-1, the full variable domain is ETGVTQSPTHLIKTRGQQVTLRCSSQSGHNTVSWYQQALGQGPQFIFQYYREEENGRGNFPPRFSGLQFPNYSSELNVNALELDDSALYLCASSSLERWGTSDYNEQFFGPGTRLTVL.

V gene TRBV6-5 combines with J gene TRBJ2-5; TRBD1 matches at 7 bases. This CDR3 has 14 residues. Germline CDR1 and CDR2: MNHEY and SVGAGI. V was pared by 0 bases and J by 3 bases, with 1 base of the junction left unmatched. CDR3 sequence reads: CASSYSGQKETQYF. In DNA, the CDR3 is TGTGCCAGCAGTTACTCGGGACAGAAAGAGACCCAGTACTTC.

The chain links TRBV30 to TRBJ1-1, with 7 bases identical to TRBD1. V was clipped by 3 bases and J by 1 base; unmatched bases: 14. The CDR3 has 17 residues. CDR1 and CDR2 (germline): GTSNPN, SVGIG (reference sequence). The CDR3 spells CAWRPSRQGRANTEAFF. CDR3 nucleotides: TGTGCCTGGAGACCATCACGACAGGGAAGGGCGAACACTGAAGCTTTCTTT.

J is TRBJ2-3 and V is TRBV7-9; the match to TRBD2 covers 7 bases. Germline trimming cut 5 bases from V and 6 bases from J; bases unmatched to any gene: 5. Germline V gene data show CDR1 as SEHNR and CDR2 as FQNEAQ (reference sequence). This CDR3 region has 13 residues. CDR3 loop: CASSRDGGDTQYF. In nucleotides, the CDR3 is TGTGCCAGCAGCCGCGACGGGGGGGATACGCAGTATTTT.

The chain recombines TRBV4-2 with TRBJ2-7; the match to TRBD2 covers 7 bases. Germline V gene data show CDR1 as LGHNA and CDR2 as YNFKEQ. The V gene end was trimmed by 0 bases and the J gene end by 8 bases; junction bases not matched to a gene: 13. The CDR3 is made up of 16 amino acids. The CDR3 DNA sequence: TGTGCCAGCAGCCAAGAAGGGAGGGTAGTCTCTCTCAAGCAGTACTTC. Translation: CASSQEGRVVSLKQYF.